This entry lists 13 T cell receptor beta chains sequenced from one sample in a study of blood T cell repertoires in COVID-19 (dated by TCRdb to about 2020). The method behind the library was the immunoSEQ multiplex PCR assay. Imported from immuneACCESS, the table was reduced by TCRdb to in-frame sequences with V and J called. These copies leave out some clones; in studies compared against another copy, an unresolved V gene accounts for under half, and the cause of the remainder is not known. For this sample the table gives around 85,000 clones, of which approximately 90% were detected only once. The ten most abundant clones make up less than 1.5% of the sample. Sequencing input: PBMCs or T cells enriched from blood (not recorded which). All receptors come from a woman aged 45-65 years with acute COVID-19.

This clone was seen just once. The genes are TRBV7-2 and TRBJ2-7, with 8 nucleotides matching TRBD2. The CDR3 contains 15 residues. J gave up 2 bases and V 4 bases, and 7 bases lay outside the gene matches. CDR1 is SGHTA, CDR2 FQGNSA, per germline. As DNA, the CDR3 is TGTGCCAGCAGCTCTGTTAGCGGGGCGACCTACGAGCAGTACTTC. It specifies CASSSVSGATYEQYF.

This sequence joins TRBV11-3 and TRBJ2-3; TRBD2 agrees at 10 bases. The V segment lost 1 base and the J segment 3 bases; nucleotides outside the gene matches: 4. This CDR3 region has 16 residues. CDR1 SGHNT and CDR2 YENEEA come from the germline V gene. CDR3 sequence: CASSLALAGVTDTQYF. The CDR3 coding sequence is TGTGCCAGCAGCTTAGCGCTAGCGGGAGTTACAGATACGCAGTATTTT.

The chain has TRBV19 and TRBJ2-1, with 12 positions matching TRBD2. V lost 6 bases, J lost 5 bases, and 2 bases stayed unmatched. The CDR3 spans 14 residues. The germline CDR1 and CDR2 sequences are LNHDA and SQIVND (reference sequence). The CDR3 spells CASRLAGGDNEQFF. The CDR3 coding sequence is TGTGCCAGTAGGCTAGCGGGAGGGGACAATGAGCAGTTCTTC.

This clone was observed a handful of times. J is TRBJ1-1 and V is TRBV30; a possible D gene is TRBD1 (6 bases). CDR1 is GTSNPN and CDR2 is SVGIG in the germline V gene (reference sequence). V was shortened by 2 bases and J by 1 base, with 11 bases between the two germline ends. This CDR3 has 14 amino acids. The CDR3 DNA sequence: TGTGCCTGGAGTACAGGGATACAGAACACTGAAGCTTTCTTT. Translation gives CAWSTGIQNTEAFF.

The chain recombines TRBV19 with TRBJ1-1; TRBD1 matches 9 bases. Germline assignment: CDR1 LNHDA and CDR2 SQIVND (reference sequence). The CDR3 contains 14 residues. The V gene end was trimmed by 6 bases and the J gene end by 1 base; junction bases not matched to a gene: 3. CDR3 nucleotide sequence: TGTGCCAGTAGCACAGGGGGCCGGAACACTGAAGCTTTCTTT. It is translated as CASSTGGRNTEAFF. The entire variable domain, with the rest obtained from reference TRBV19 and TRBJ1-1, is as follows: DGGITQSPKYLFRKEGQNVTLSCEQNLNHDAMYWYRQDPGQGLRLIYYSQIVNDFQKGDIAEGYSVSREKKESFPLTVTSAQKNPTAFYLCASSTGGRNTEAFFGQGTRLTVV.

J is TRBJ2-2 and V is TRBV19; 7 nucleotides agree with TRBD2. Germline lookup yields CDR1 LNHDA and CDR2 SQIVND (reference sequence). The CDR3 loop spans 16 amino acids. V gave up 3 bases and J gave up 4 bases; unmatched junction bases: 8. The CDR3 sequence is CASSIGLAGVTGELFF. The CDR3 DNA sequence: TGTGCCAGTAGTATCGGTTTAGCGGGTGTCACCGGGGAGCTGTTTTTT. The complete variable domain, with remaining parts taken from reference TRBV19 and TRBJ2-2, reads DGGITQSPKYLFRKEGQNVTLSCEQNLNHDAMYWYRQDPGQGLRLIYYSQIVNDFQKGDIAEGYSVSREKKESFPLTVTSAQKNPTAFYLCASSIGLAGVTGELFFGEGSRLTVL.

V and J are TRBV7-9 and TRBJ2-3; no firm D call. The CDR3 is made up of 14 amino acids. With 5 bases removed from V and 0 bases from J, the gap between germline ends came to 9 bases. The germline CDR1 and CDR2 sequences are SEHNR and FQNEAQ (reference sequence). CDR3 sequence: CASSPQVSTDTQYF. The CDR3 region has the DNA TGTGCCAGCAGCCCCCAGGTTAGCACAGATACGCAGTATTTT. The full variable domain, completed using reference TRBV7-9 and TRBJ2-3, is DTGVSQNPRHKITKRGQNVTFRCDPISEHNRLYWYRQTLGQGPEFLTYFQNEAQLEKSRLLSDRFSAERPKGSFSTLEIQRTEQGDSAMYLCASSPQVSTDTQYFGPGTRLTVL.

The chain carries TRBV21-1 and TRBJ1-3; the table's D call TRBD1 went unverified against the DNA. TRBV21-1 is shown as a pseudogene. The CDR3 spans 15 residues. The CDR3 reads CASSAGQGISNTIYF. In nucleotides, the CDR3 is TGTGCCAGCAGCGCGGGACAGGGAATCAGTAACACCATATATTTT.

The rearrangement uses TRBV19 and TRBJ1-3, with D perhaps matching TRBD1 (5 bases). Trimming removed 8 bases from V and 4 bases from J, with 21 bases in between. This CDR3 is built from 16 residues. Germline CDR1 and CDR2: LNHDA and SQIVND (reference sequence). CDR3 residues: CASSGENQGAGNTIYF. The CDR3 DNA sequence: TGTGCCAGTTCGGGAGAGAATCAGGGTGCCGGAAACACCATATATTTT.

The chain joins TRBV14 to TRBJ1-5; 7 bases align to TRBD1. Germline-derived CDR1 and CDR2 are SGHDN and FVKESK. CDR3 size: 13 residues. V shed 0 bases and J 7 bases; nucleotides not matched to a gene: 0. The CDR3: CASSQDRGQPQHF. CDR3 coding DNA: TGTGCCAGCAGCCAAGACAGGGGGCAGCCCCAGCATTTT. The full variable domain, completed using reference TRBV14 and TRBJ1-5, is EAGVTQFPSHSVIEKGQTVTLRCDPISGHDNLYWYRRVMGKEIKFLLHFVKESKQDESGMPNNRFLAERTGGTYSTLKVQPAELEDSGVYFCASSQDRGQPQHFGDGTRLSIL.

This chain connects TRBV25-1 to TRBJ2-1; TRBD2 matches at 12 bases. This CDR3 has 17 residues. CDR1 is MGHDK, CDR2 SYGVNS, per germline. Unmatched junction bases numbered 11, after V lost 3 bases and J lost 8 bases. The CDR3 region is CASSDPTLAGGRDEQFF. As DNA, the CDR3 is TGTGCCAGCAGTGATCCCACACTAGCGGGAGGACGAGATGAGCAGTTCTTC. The whole variable domain, filled in from reference TRBV25-1 and TRBJ2-1, reads EADIYQTPRYLVIGTGKKITLECSQTMGHDKMYWYQQDPGMELHLIHYSYGVNSTEKGDLSSESTVSRIRTEHFPLTLESARPSHTSQYLCASSDPTLAGGRDEQFFGPGTRLTVL.

V gene TRBV29-1 combines with J gene TRBJ1-1; perhaps TRBD1 as D (5 bases). The V gene's germline CDR1 is SQVTM and CDR2 ANQGSEA. The CDR3 has 13 residues. The V end lost 1 base, the J end lost 0 bases, and 6 bases lay between the germline ends. The CDR3 DNA reads as TGCAGCGTTGAAGGGGGCATGAACACTGAAGCTTTCTTT. Translating gives CSVEGGMNTEAFF. Full variable domain (outside the CDR3, taken from reference TRBV29-1 and TRBJ1-1): SAVISQKPSRDICQRGTSLTIQCQVDSQVTMMFWYRQQPGQSLTLIATANQGSEATYESGFVIDKFPISRPNLTFSTLTVSNMSPEDSSIYLCSVEGGMNTEAFFGQGTRLTVV.

CDR3 DNA: TGCGCCAGCAGCCCTGGACTAGCGGGAGTAGCAGATACGCAGTATTTT. Translating it yields CASSPGLAGVADTQYF. The chain has TRBV5-1 and TRBJ2-3, with TRBD2 matching over 13 bases. The CDR3 consists of 16 residues. Germline values: CDR1 SGHRS, CDR2 YFSETQ. Losses at the gene ends were 4 bases for V and 4 bases for J; bases not matched to a gene: 6.